The 21 T cell receptor beta chains given below trace back to one sample, sequenced in a study of cytomegalovirus exposure and HLA in healthy donors (dated by TCRdb to about 2017). The library was made by the immunoSEQ multiplex PCR assay. The multiplex PCR relied on a mix of 60 forward primers for TCR Vbeta segments and 13 reverse primers for TCR Jbeta segments. TCRdb stores this immuneACCESS table with in-frame sequences only. Part of the clones is absent; in the studies checked, under half of the shortfall reflects unresolved V genes, and no reason is known for the rest. The sample table lists approximately 150,000 clones, about 80% of them with a count of one. Of the sample, about 15% falls within the top ten clones. Sequencing used PBMCs. These receptors originate from a woman between 40 and 55 years old in good health and CMV-seronegative.

The chain recombines TRBV7-2 with TRBJ2-3; possibly TRBD1 for D (6 bases). Trimming stripped 5 bases from V and 2 bases from J, with 11 bases between. Germline V gene data show CDR1 as SGHTA and CDR2 as FQGNSA. This CDR3 comprises 14 residues. The CDR3 sequence: CASSPDRFTDTQYF. The CDR3, as DNA: TGTGCCAGCAGCCCCGACAGGTTCACAGATACGCAGTATTTT.

This clone appeared a few times. V and J are TRBV5-5 and TRBJ2-6, with 12 bases lining up with TRBD1. Trimming at V came to 5 bases and at J to 4 bases, leaving 10 bases not matched to a gene. This CDR3 comprises 18 residues. Germline lookup yields CDR1 SGHKS and CDR2 YYEKEE (reference sequence). The CDR3 sequence is CASRHPGQGAGGANVLTF. CDR3 DNA sequence: TGTGCCAGCAGGCATCCGGGACAGGGGGCGGGAGGGGCCAACGTCCTGACTTTC.

The table lists this clone with a count of one. J is TRBJ1-1 and V is TRBV9, with a tentative D call TRBD1 (6 bases). The germline gives CDR1 SGDLS, CDR2 YYNGEE. This CDR3 comprises 14 residues. Trimming left V 3 bases short and J 1 base short, with 10 bases between. CDR3: CASSGGHQNTEAFF. DNA of the CDR3: TGTGCCAGCAGCGGGGGACATCAGAACACTGAAGCTTTCTTT.

This rearrangement joins TRBV27 to TRBJ2-4; possible D gene TRBD2, 5 bases. The CDR3 runs 14 residues. Deletions cut 3 bases from V and 9 bases from J, with 15 bases between. Germline CDR1 MNHEY, CDR2 SMNVEV (reference sequence). The CDR3 sequence is CASSFSRTAGIQYF. CDR3 nucleotide sequence: TGTGCCAGCAGTTTCTCCAGGACCGCGGGCATTCAGTACTTC.

CDR3 amino acids: CASSLLGGRARDEQFF. The CDR3 DNA reads TGTGCCAGCAGTTTATTAGGTGGGAGGGCCCGAGATGAGCAGTTCTTC. The gene calls are TRBV27 and TRBJ2-1, with TRBD2 identical over 7 bases. Germline V lookup: CDR1 MNHEY, CDR2 SMNVEV (reference sequence). CDR3 size: 16 residues. Unmatched junction bases numbered 11, after V lost 1 base and J lost 8 bases.

This clone was detected only a few times. The chain is built from TRBV29-1 and TRBJ1-2, with 8 bases fitting TRBD1. The germline V gene encodes CDR1 SQVTM and CDR2 ANQGSEA. The V segment lost 5 bases and the J segment 6 bases; nucleotides outside the gene matches: 8. The CDR3 contains 13 residues. The CDR3 loop reads CSVLLDRENGYTF. CDR3 nucleotide sequence: TGCAGCGTTCTATTGGACAGGGAAAATGGCTACACCTTC.

The chain joins TRBV6-5 to TRBJ1-4; no firm D call. Germline V gene lookup returns CDR1 MNHEY and CDR2 SVGAGI. The CDR3 sequence is 14 residues long. Between the trimmed V and J ends, which lost 4 bases and 3 bases, there was a span of 9 bases. CDR3 loop: CASSSNRANEKLFF. The CDR3 region has the DNA TGTGCCAGCAGTTCGAACAGAGCTAATGAAAAACTGTTTTTT.

V usage is TRBV5-4 and J usage is TRBJ2-7, with TRBD1 matching 11 bases. The germline V gene has CDR1 SGHNT and CDR2 YYREEE (reference sequence). The CDR3 sequence is 16 residues long. Trimming at V came to 0 bases and at J to 0 bases, leaving 2 bases not matched to a gene. The CDR3 DNA sequence: TGTGCCAGCAGCTTGGGGGGACAGGGGGGCTCCTACGAGCAGTACTTC. Its protein product is CASSLGGQGGSYEQYF.

The chain carries TRBV7-9 and TRBJ2-3, with 14 bases that match TRBD2. In germline, CDR1 is SEHNR, CDR2 FQNEAQ (reference sequence). With V trimmed by 4 bases and J by 5 bases, 2 bases remained unmatched. The CDR3 covers 15 residues. CDR3 residues: CASSSTSGGGDTQYF. The CDR3, as DNA: TGTGCCAGCAGCTCGACTAGCGGGGGGGGAGATACGCAGTATTTT. Complete variable domain (other parts from reference TRBV7-9 and TRBJ2-3): DTGVSQNPRHKITKRGQNVTFRCDPISEHNRLYWYRQTLGQGPEFLTYFQNEAQLEKSRLLSDRFSAERPKGSFSTLEIQRTEQGDSAMYLCASSSTSGGGDTQYFGPGTRLTVL.

V is TRBV7-9 and J is TRBJ1-2; 8 bases map to TRBD1. V was clipped by 0 bases and J by 12 bases; unmatched bases: 6. The length of the CDR3 is 13 residues. Germline assignment: CDR1 SEHNR and CDR2 FQNEAQ (reference sequence). The CDR3 DNA is TGTGCCAGCAGCTTAGCCCCGGACAGGGTCCACACCTTC. Protein product: CASSLAPDRVHTF.

This chain uses TRBV29-1 with TRBJ2-7; D is undetermined. The CDR3 runs to 11 residues. V lost 2 bases to trimming and J lost 4 bases, with 6 bases between them. Germline V gene sequence: CDR1 SQVTM, CDR2 ANQGSEA. The CDR3 spells CSVESGYEQYF. CDR3 sequence (DNA): TGCAGCGTTGAATCGGGTTACGAGCAGTACTTC.

This clone was seen a handful of times. The J gene is TRBJ2-3, the V gene TRBV28; TRBD2 aligns across 7 bases. The CDR3 sequence is 20 residues long. Germline CDR1 reads MDHEN; CDR2 reads SYDVKM. With 2 bases clipped from V and 2 bases from J, the junction kept 19 bases outside the gene matches. The CDR3 protein is CASSLELAVFSSGYTDTQYF. The CDR3 DNA is TGTGCCAGCAGTTTAGAGCTAGCGGTCTTCAGCAGCGGTTACACAGATACGCAGTATTTT.

The chain recombines TRBV5-6 with TRBJ1-5; TRBD1 matches 9 bases. The CDR3 is 16 amino acids. Trimming at V came to 4 bases and at J to 2 bases, leaving 7 bases not matched to a gene. From germline, CDR1 is SGHDT and CDR2 YYEEEE. The CDR3 DNA is TGTGCCAGCAGCGCGGACAGGGGTCTTGGCAATCAGCCCCAGCATTTT. The encoded protein is CASSADRGLGNQPQHF. Complete variable domain (other parts from reference TRBV5-6 and TRBJ1-5): DAGVTQSPTHLIKTRGQQVTLRCSPKSGHDTVSWYQQALGQGPQFIFQYYEEEERQRGNFPDRFSGHQFPNYSSELNVNALLLGDSALYLCASSADRGLGNQPQHFGDGTRLSIL.

This chain connects TRBV28 to TRBJ1-2, with D perhaps TRBD1 (6 bases). Germline assignment: CDR1 MDHEN and CDR2 SYDVKM. This CDR3 region has 15 residues. Trimming took 3 bases from V and 7 from J, leaving 18 bases between them. The CDR3 here is CASSLSGSQGSGYTF. The CDR3 nucleotides are TGTGCCAGCAGTTTGTCAGGGTCACAGGGAAGTGGCTACACCTTC.

The CDR3 nucleotides are TGTGCCAGCAGTTACGGAGGGAACGAGCAGTACTTC. It encodes CASSYGGNEQYF. V is TRBV6-6 and J is TRBJ2-7; perhaps TRBD2 as D (6 bases). Germline CDR1 and CDR2: MNHNY and SVGAGI (reference sequence). The CDR3 spans 12 residues. V shed 2 bases and J shed 5 bases, with 7 bases lying between them.

The sample holds a few counts of this clone. This sequence joins TRBV7-3 and TRBJ1-1; D not resolved. This CDR3 region has 13 residues. From germline, CDR1 is SGHTA and CDR2 FQGTGA. V was cut by 1 base and J by 4 bases, with 7 bases left in between. The CDR3 loop reads CASSLRGGTEAFF. The CDR3 DNA sequence: TGTGCCAGCAGCTTAAGGGGAGGCACTGAAGCTTTCTTT.

This chain links TRBV7-8 with TRBJ2-7; D gene ambiguous. Germline-derived CDR1 and CDR2 are SGHVS and FQNEAQ. CDR3 length equals 13 residues. The V gene lost 1 base and the J gene lost 6 bases, with 10 bases spanning the gap. The DNA for the CDR3 is TGTGCCAGCAGCTTAGGTCGGTTAAGCGAGCAGTACTTC. Its protein is CASSLGRLSEQYF.

The sample holds one count of this clone. The chain couples TRBV27 to TRBJ2-1; tentative D call: TRBD2 (7 bases). V was clipped by 4 bases and J by 9 bases, with 16 bases between them. CDR3 length: 14 residues. In germline, CDR1 is MNHEY, CDR2 SMNVEV (reference sequence). The DNA of the CDR3 is TGTGCCAGCAGTTCCCTTGGGAGGGGGAGTGAGCAGTTCTTC. This sequence encodes CASSSLGRGSEQFF.

J is TRBJ1-1 and V is TRBV5-1, with 9 bases matching TRBD1. The junction had 5 bases not matched to a gene; V was cut back by 4 bases and J by 4 bases. The CDR3 totals 14 residues. From germline, CDR1 is SGHRS and CDR2 YFSETQ. CDR3 amino acids: CASSRGQGSTEAFF. The CDR3 DNA sequence: TGCGCCAGCAGCCGCGGACAGGGGAGCACTGAAGCTTTCTTT.

This chain joins TRBV28 and TRBJ2-5, with D possibly matching TRBD1 (5 bases). Germline V lookup: CDR1 MDHEN, CDR2 SYDVKM. Trimming removed 8 bases from V and 4 bases from J, with 17 bases in between. This CDR3 has 14 amino acids. This chain's CDR3 is CASSYPPRGETQYF. For the CDR3, the DNA is TGTGCCAGCTCATACCCTCCTAGGGGAGAGACCCAGTACTTC.

This chain connects TRBV11-3 to TRBJ2-1; the match to TRBD2 covers 8 bases. The CDR3 is 14 residues long. The J segment lost 7 bases and the V segment lost 5 bases, leaving 7 bases of the junction unmatched. Germline V lookup: CDR1 SGHNT, CDR2 YENEEA. Here the CDR3 DNA reads TGTGCCAGCAGCCCCTCGGCGGGAGGTAATGAGCAGTTCTTC. This sequence encodes CASSPSAGGNEQFF.